What follows are 27 T cell receptor beta chains derived from one specimen sequenced in a study of CD8 T cells in ankylosing spondylitis. TCRdb re-called the 5' RACE reads with MiXCR, one entry per CDR3 protein. Among more than 250,000 distinct CDR3 sequences listed, approximately 10% were seen once. The specimen was blood, either unsorted or a sorted T cell fraction (not recorded which). Receptors originate from a female donor with ankylosing spondylitis or in good health (not recorded which).

This clonotype was picked up many times. At one boundary the junction diverges from the germline segment, which might be a read error. This chain links TRBV5-1 with TRBJ2-3; D is possibly TRBD1 (5 bases). This CDR3 is 14 amino acids long. Germline-derived CDR1 and CDR2 are SGHRS and YFSETQ. In DNA, the CDR3 is TGTGCCAGCAGTCTTTCAGGGAGCACAGATACGCAGTATTTT. Residues: CASSLSGSTDTQYF.

This clonotype was observed many times. J is TRBJ2-2 and V is TRBV10-3; D gene unclear. V gave up 7 bases and J gave up 0 bases, with 9 bases separating them. Germline loops: CDR1 ENHRY, CDR2 SYGVKD. The CDR3 contains 14 residues. The CDR3 DNA is TGTGCCATCAAAACAAACACGAACACCGGGGAGCTGTTTTTT. Protein product: CAIKTNTNTGELFF.

This clonotype was observed at least ten times. This chain joins TRBV5-1 and TRBJ1-1; D is undetermined. Germline assignment: CDR1 SGHRS and CDR2 YFSETQ. This CDR3 spans 16 amino acids. Deletions cut 4 bases from V and 4 bases from J, with 20 bases between. The CDR3 coding sequence is TGCGCCAGCAGCCAGACTAACCATCCGGTGGGCACTGAAGCTTTCTTT. It codes for CASSQTNHPVGTEAFF.

This clonotype occurred many times. The rearrangement links TRBV7-2 to TRBJ2-1, with D maybe TRBD1 (6 bases). There are 15 residues in the CDR3. Trimming cost V 2 bases and J 5 bases, with 13 bases left between them. CDR1 is SGHTA, CDR2 FQGNSA, per germline. For the CDR3, the DNA is TGTGCCAGCAGCTTACGGCAGGGGAAAAACAATGAGCAGTTCTTC. It yields the protein CASSLRQGKNNEQFF.

Details on this clonotype: This may arise from a read error, as a much more abundant clone is one base away. The chain links TRBV20-1 to TRBJ2-2; a possible D gene is TRBD2 (6 bases). The CDR3 is 15 residues long. V was cut by 4 bases and J by 0 bases, with 12 bases left in between. Per germline, CDR1 DFQATT and CDR2 SNEGSKA (reference sequence). DNA of the CDR3: TGCAGTGCTACCGCAACGGGGGCGAACACCGGGGAGCTGTTTTTT. Encoded protein: CSATATGANTGELFF.

This clonotype was picked up many times. This chain connects TRBV18 to TRBJ1-4; no definite D call. CDR3 length: 13 residues. Trimming took 0 bases from V and 12 from J, leaving 11 bases between them. Germline lookup yields CDR1 KGHSH and CDR2 LQKENI. CDR3 DNA: TGTGCCAGCTCACCACCGAGCCTGCGGGAACTGTTTTTT. It specifies CASSPPSLRELFF.

This clonotype was observed many times. The gene calls are TRBV29-1 and TRBJ1-1; D is uncertain. The V end lost 5 bases, the J end lost 1 base, and 11 bases lay between the germline ends. Germline lookup yields CDR1 SQVTM and CDR2 ANQGSEA. This CDR3 comprises 13 residues. CDR3 sequence reads: CSVRTSANTEAFF. CDR3 DNA: TGCAGCGTTCGAACCTCTGCGAACACTGAAGCTTTCTTT.

This clonotype was found many times. The chain combines TRBV12-3 or TRBV12-4 with TRBJ2-1; TRBD2 aligns across 8 bases. With V trimmed by 6 bases and J by 15 bases, 7 bases remained unmatched. The CDR3 consists of 11 residues. The CDR3 reads CASSSGTRGFF. CDR3 sequence (DNA): TGTGCCAGCAGCTCCGGGACTAGGGGGTTCTTC.

This clonotype has a handful of counts. The V and J genes are TRBV28 and TRBJ2-6; TRBD2 matches at 7 bases. Looked up from germline, CDR1 is MDHEN and CDR2 is SYDVKM. V shed 5 bases, J shed 1 base, and the junction held 8 bases outside the gene matches. The CDR3 is 17 amino acids. CDR3 in amino acids: CASSVLGGGSGANVLTF. The CDR3 DNA reads as TGTGCCAGCAGTGTGCTGGGCGGGGGATCTGGGGCCAACGTCCTGACTTTC.

This clonotype was counted many times. This chain links TRBV6-1 with TRBJ1-5, with D hard to call. The germline V and J ends were trimmed by 0 bases and 6 bases, with 6 bases remaining between them. Germline V gene sequence: CDR1 MNHNS, CDR2 SASEGT. CDR3 length equals 13 residues. CDR3 sequence: CASSEAGFQPQHF. CDR3 bases: TGTGCCAGCAGTGAAGCCGGGTTTCAGCCCCAGCATTTT.

This clonotype was counted at least ten times. This chain links TRBV6-1 with TRBJ2-7; no clear D gene. The CDR3 sequence is 13 residues long. The germline V and J ends were trimmed by 3 bases and 2 bases, with 8 bases remaining between them. Germline values: CDR1 MNHNS, CDR2 SASEGT. CDR3 coding DNA: TGTGCCAGCAGTGATGCCAGTCCCTACGAGCAGTACTTC. The encoded protein is CASSDASPYEQYF.

Concerning this clonotype: This may be a read error, as it is one base from a much larger clone. The J gene is TRBJ2-1, the V gene TRBV4-2; D is tentatively TRBD1 or TRBD2 (6 bases each). V gave up 1 base and J gave up 4 bases, with 14 bases separating them. The germline V gene has CDR1 LGHNA and CDR2 YNFKEQ. CDR3 length: 16 residues. The chain's CDR3 is CASSQVGGQGYNEQFF. The CDR3 DNA sequence: TGTGCCAGCAGCCAAGTTGGGGGGCAGGGTTACAATGAGCAGTTCTTC.

The chain combines TRBV11-3 with TRBJ2-2; the D is unclear. Between the trimmed V and J ends, which lost 2 bases and 0 bases, there was a span of 7 bases. Germline assignment: CDR1 SGHNT and CDR2 YENEEA. The CDR3 has 15 amino acids. The CDR3 here is CASSLSLTNTGELFF. The CDR3 DNA sequence: TGTGCCAGCAGCTTAAGTCTCACGAACACCGGGGAGCTGTTTTTT.

This clonotype has ten or more counts. The gene calls are TRBV5-1 and TRBJ2-7; D possibly corresponds to TRBD1 (6 bases). V was pared by 3 bases and J by 10 bases, with 17 bases between. Germline V gene sequence: CDR1 SGHRS, CDR2 YFSETQ. The CDR3 is made up of 13 amino acids. The CDR3 here is CASSSNDRTSQYF. CDR3 nucleotide sequence: TGCGCCAGCAGCTCAAACGACAGGACGTCTCAGTACTTC.

This clonotype was observed a handful of times. This chain uses TRBV20-1 with TRBJ1-5; no reliable D call. The CDR3 has 15 amino acids. Germline lookup yields CDR1 DFQATT and CDR2 SNEGSKA (reference sequence). The V end lost 6 bases, the J end lost 0 bases, and 15 bases lay between the germline ends. The CDR3 is CSAKDPWHSNQPQHF. The CDR3 nucleotides are TGCAGTGCCAAAGACCCTTGGCATAGCAATCAGCCCCAGCATTTT.

This clonotype was seen at least ten times. The V gene is TRBV5-1, the J gene TRBJ1-1; 8 nucleotides line up with TRBD1. The CDR3 covers 16 residues. Germline CDR1 is SGHRS and CDR2 is YFSETQ. J lost 5 bases, V lost 4 bases, and 13 bases had no gene match. The CDR3 DNA follows: TGCGCCAGCAGCCCTTATCCCAGGGGGCGGTTGACTGAAGCTTTCTTT. Its protein is CASSPYPRGRLTEAFF.

The chain links TRBV5-1 to TRBJ2-3; TRBD1 is a possible D gene (6 bases). Germline assignment: CDR1 SGHRS and CDR2 YFSETQ. CDR3 size: 14 residues. The germline V and J ends were trimmed by 4 bases and 2 bases, with 11 bases remaining between them. In nucleotides, the CDR3 is TGCGCCAGCAGCACCGGGGACAACACAGATACGCAGTATTTT. Translation gives CASSTGDNTDTQYF.

This clonotype was counted at least ten times. The chain has TRBV15 and TRBJ2-7; 8 bases map to TRBD1. Germline CDR1 is LNHNV and CDR2 is YYDKDF (reference sequence). The CDR3 covers 13 residues. J lost 5 bases, V lost 2 bases, and 2 bases had no gene match. The CDR3 region has the DNA TGTGCCACCAGCAGAAGACAGGGGAACGAGCAGTACTTC. This codes for CATSRRQGNEQYF.

This clonotype was seen only a few times. This chain uses TRBV7-9 with TRBJ2-7, with 11 bases that match TRBD2. Unmatched junction bases numbered 4, after V lost 3 bases and J lost 3 bases. The CDR3 has 15 residues. Looked up from germline, CDR1 is SEHNR and CDR2 is FQNEAQ (reference sequence). The CDR3 DNA is TGTGCCAGCAGCTTCGGGACTAGCGGTGGCTACGAGCAGTACTTC. Its translation is CASSFGTSGGYEQYF.

Only a few counts were recorded for this clonotype. The J gene is TRBJ2-5, the V gene TRBV7-8, with D tentatively TRBD2 (6 bases). The germline CDR1 and CDR2 sequences are SGHVS and FQNEAQ. The CDR3 is made up of 14 amino acids. V was trimmed by 5 bases and J by 5 bases, leaving 15 bases between them. CDR3 protein: CASSPVGGEETQYF. The CDR3 coding sequence is TGTGCCAGCAGCCCAGTCGGAGGGGAGGAGACCCAGTACTTC.

With regard to this clonotype: The germline gene is not matched at one end of the junction; a read error may be the cause. This rearrangement joins TRBV12-3 or TRBV12-4 to TRBJ1-5; 7 bases map to TRBD1. This CDR3 is 12 amino acids long. CDR3 sequence (DNA): TGTGCCAGCAGTCCAGGGGGGAGGCCCCTGCATTTT. Protein sequence: CASSPGGRPLHF.

The chain is built from TRBV4-1 and TRBJ1-4; no clear D. Trimming took 1 base from V and 4 from J, leaving 13 bases between them. Per the germline V gene, CDR1 is MGHRA and CDR2 is YSYEKL. The CDR3 is made up of 16 amino acids. The CDR3 sequence is CASSQGRSSSNEKLFF. Written as DNA, the CDR3 is TGCGCCAGCAGCCAAGGCAGGTCGTCAAGTAATGAAAAACTGTTTTTT.

This clonotype was seen at least ten times. The V call is TRBV9, the J call TRBJ2-3; 10 bases are a match to TRBD2. CDR3 size: 16 residues. Trimming removed 0 bases from V and 2 bases from J; junction bases left unmatched: 3. Germline V gene sequence: CDR1 SGDLS, CDR2 YYNGEE. CDR3 sequence (DNA): TGTGCCAGCAGCGTAGGGACTAGCGGAGACACAGATACGCAGTATTTT. This encodes CASSVGTSGDTDTQYF.

This clonotype was picked up many times. This chain uses TRBV28 with TRBJ1-1; the D is unclear. This CDR3 has 13 amino acids. Germline loops: CDR1 MDHEN, CDR2 SYDVKM. V dropped 5 bases and J dropped 2 bases, with 9 bases sitting between them. CDR3 region: CASSLHPNTEAFF. The CDR3, as DNA: TGTGCCAGCAGTCTTCATCCAAACACTGAAGCTTTCTTT.

This clonotype was detected many times. This chain links TRBV12-3 or TRBV12-4 with TRBJ2-1; D remains ambiguous. V was cut by 4 bases and J by 8 bases, with 6 bases left in between. The CDR3 is made up of 11 amino acids. CDR3 region: CASSSPYEQFF. CDR3 coding DNA: TGTGCCAGCAGTTCACCGTATGAGCAGTTCTTC.

The V and J genes are TRBV19 and TRBJ2-7; weak D call: TRBD2 (5 bases). The V gene's germline CDR1 is LNHDA and CDR2 SQIVND (reference sequence). V was clipped by 1 base and J by 0 bases, with 10 bases between them. This CDR3 region has 15 residues. The CDR3 DNA is TGTGCCAGTAGTATAGCGGGCGGGTCCTCCTACGAGCAGTACTTC. It specifies CASSIAGGSSYEQYF. The whole variable domain, remainder taken from reference TRBV19 and TRBJ2-7, is DGGITQSPKYLFRKEGQNVTLSCEQNLNHDAMYWYRQDPGQGLRLIYYSQIVNDFQKGDIAEGYSVSREKKESFPLTVTSAQKNPTAFYLCASSIAGGSSYEQYFGPGTRLTVT.

This clonotype was found many times. V usage is TRBV7-9 and J usage is TRBJ2-7; 9 bases match TRBD1. Losses at the gene ends were 2 bases for V and 5 bases for J; bases not matched to a gene: 7. This CDR3 region has 15 residues. The germline CDR1 and CDR2 sequences are SEHNR and FQNEAQ (reference sequence). This CDR3 is CASSLISGTGNEQYF. Written as DNA, the CDR3 is TGTGCCAGCAGCTTAATATCGGGGACAGGGAACGAGCAGTACTTC. Full variable domain (rest looked up from reference TRBV7-9 and TRBJ2-7): DTGVSQNPRHKITKRGQNVTFRCDPISEHNRLYWYRQTLGQGPEFLTYFQNEAQLEKSRLLSDRFSAERPKGSFSTLEIQRTEQGDSAMYLCASSLISGTGNEQYFGPGTRLTVT.